This TCR beta chain came from a study of control samples from healthy donors and cancer patients. V dropped 0 bases and J dropped 1 base, with 6 bases sitting between them. Germline V gene lookup returns CDR1 MRHNA and CDR2 SNTAGT. CDR3 length: 15 amino acids. The method was immunoSEQ multiplex PCR; TCRdb's version includes in-frame clones alone and lacks a portion of them. The profile shows 90,000 to 100,000 clones, roughly 83% of them singletons. The TCR was taken from a young woman in good health. The chain carries TRBV6-4 and TRBJ2-2; D not resolved. Specimen: blood. CDR3 nucleotides: TGTGCCAGCAGTGACTCCCACGGGAACACCGGGGAGCTGTTTTTT. Translation: CASSDSHGNTGELFF.